This entry lists 32 T cell receptor beta chains sequenced from one sample in a study of shared clonotypes between healthy human individuals. Repertoires were generated with immunoSEQ multiplex PCR, while TCRdb's copy carries only in-frame clones and drops some. The sample lists about half a million clones, 75% to 80% occurring once. Sequenced material: PBMCs. The receptor set was obtained from a woman aged 40 to 49 in good health. Some clones in this sample may be carry-over from other donors' samples.

This clone was seen just once. This sequence joins TRBV30 and TRBJ2-6, with no clear D. CDR3 length: 18 amino acids. Deletions cut 5 bases from V and 3 bases from J, with 23 bases between. The germline gives CDR1 GTSNPN, CDR2 SVGIG (reference sequence). The CDR3 DNA reads as TGTGCCTGGTCCCTCCGTTGGGTGTCCAATTTTGGGGCCAACGTCCTGACTTTC. This gives the protein CAWSLRWVSNFGANVLTF.

The chain combines TRBV19 with TRBJ2-7, with 9 bases aligning to TRBD1. V trimming: 2 bases; J trimming: 5 bases; junction bases outside the gene matches: 1. From germline, CDR1 is LNHDA and CDR2 SQIVND (reference sequence). The CDR3 runs 13 residues. CDR3 DNA sequence: TGTGCCAGTAGTATAACAGGGGGCGACGAGCAGTACTTC. Translating it yields CASSITGGDEQYF.

The chain recombines TRBV30 with TRBJ2-2; no clear D gene. Trimming shortened V by 7 bases and J by 2 bases, and 17 bases separated the two germline ends. The CDR3 is 15 amino acids. Germline CDR1 is GTSNPN and CDR2 is SVGIG (reference sequence). The CDR3 loop reads CASPAMWGNTGELFF. The DNA of the CDR3 is TGTGCCTCTCCGGCCATGTGGGGAAACACCGGGGAGCTGTTTTTT.

The rearrangement joins TRBV19 to TRBJ2-3; the match to TRBD2 covers 10 bases. Looked up from germline, CDR1 is LNHDA and CDR2 is SQIVND (reference sequence). The CDR3 has 17 residues. V gave up 6 bases and J gave up 4 bases; unmatched junction bases: 13. The CDR3 is CASRSGFGTSVADTQYF. The CDR3 DNA follows: TGTGCCAGTAGGAGTGGGTTTGGGACTAGCGTCGCAGATACGCAGTATTTT. Based on the CDR3 plus reference TRBV19 and TRBJ2-3, the full variable domain is DGGITQSPKYLFRKEGQNVTLSCEQNLNHDAMYWYRQDPGQGLRLIYYSQIVNDFQKGDIAEGYSVSREKKESFPLTVTSAQKNPTAFYLCASRSGFGTSVADTQYFGPGTRLTVL.

The V and J genes are TRBV30 and TRBJ1-5, with TRBD1 matching over 12 bases. Per the germline V gene, CDR1 is GTSNPN and CDR2 is SVGIG (reference sequence). The CDR3 runs 16 residues. V lost 3 bases, J lost 6 bases, and 9 bases stayed unmatched. The CDR3: CAWSGRGQGATQPQHF. CDR3 nucleotides: TGTGCCTGGAGCGGACGGGGACAGGGGGCGACTCAGCCCCAGCATTTT.

This chain connects TRBV29-1 to TRBJ2-3, with 8 bases that match TRBD1. The CDR3 consists of 12 residues. V shed 7 bases and J 4 bases; nucleotides not matched to a gene: 4. Germline CDR1 and CDR2: SQVTM and ANQGSEA. CDR3 residues: CSADRGADTQYF. The CDR3, as DNA: TGCAGCGCCGACAGGGGCGCAGATACGCAGTATTTT.

Worth noting for this clone: A read error is the likely source, as a far larger clone sits one nucleotide away. The V gene is TRBV6-1, the J gene TRBJ1-5; 7 nucleotides line up with TRBD1. Germline trimming cut 6 bases from V and 7 bases from J; bases unmatched to any gene: 6. Germline CDR1 reads MNHNS; CDR2 reads SASEGT. The CDR3 runs 13 residues. CDR3 in DNA: TGTGCCAGCAGATTGGACAGGCCCCAGCCCCAGCATTTT. Translated, it gives CASRLDRPQPQHF.

The V call is TRBV10-1, the J call TRBJ2-7, with a tentative D call TRBD1 (5 bases). V was trimmed by 4 bases and J by 3 bases, leaving 7 bases between them. This CDR3 contains 12 residues. Per the germline V gene, CDR1 is WNHNN and CDR2 is SYGVQD (reference sequence). Written as DNA, the CDR3 is TGCGCCAGCAGTGGCCAGGGCTACGAGCAGTACTTC. Translated: CASSGQGYEQYF.

The chain joins TRBV6-5 to TRBJ1-1; tentatively, D is TRBD1 (5 bases). Germline V CDR1 and CDR2: MNHEY, SVGAGI. This CDR3 region has 14 residues. V lost 5 bases to trimming and J lost 3 bases, with 13 bases between them. CDR3 nucleotide sequence: TGTGCCAGCAGTATTACGGGGCTGGACACTGAAGCTTTCTTT. Translated, it gives CASSITGLDTEAFF.

V usage is TRBV20-1 and J usage is TRBJ2-7; D uncertain. Trimming removed 4 bases at V and 2 bases at J, with 3 bases between. The CDR3 runs to 10 residues. CDR1 is DFQATT and CDR2 is SNEGSKA in the germline V gene (reference sequence). CDR3 in DNA: TGCAGTGCTATCACCTACGAGCAGTACTTC. Translated: CSAITYEQYF.

The table lists this clone with a few counts. The chain uses TRBV5-8 and TRBJ2-3; 8 bases agree with TRBD1. The CDR3 totals 14 residues. Trimming at V came to 8 bases and at J to 1 base, leaving 6 bases not matched to a gene. Germline assignment: CDR1 SGHTS and CDR2 YDEGEE. The CDR3 DNA reads as TGTGCCAGAGCTCCGGGACAGGGCACAGATACGCAGTATTTT. It codes for CARAPGQGTDTQYF.

The chain recombines TRBV7-2 with TRBJ1-1, with D uncertain. The V gene lost 5 bases and the J gene lost 1 base, with 11 bases spanning the gap. CDR1 and CDR2 (germline): SGHTA, FQGNSA. CDR3 length equals 14 residues. The CDR3 protein is CASSPRPKNTEAFF. CDR3 coding DNA: TGTGCCAGCAGCCCACGACCCAAGAACACTGAAGCTTTCTTT.

This sequence joins TRBV5-4 and TRBJ1-2; possible D gene TRBD1, 6 bases. The V and J ends lost 4 bases and 4 bases respectively, with 11 bases between them. The CDR3 is made up of 13 amino acids. The germline CDR1 and CDR2 sequences are SGHNT and YYREEE (reference sequence). The CDR3 DNA follows: TGTGCCAGCAGCCCGGCAGGGGCCTATGGCTACACCTTC. Its protein is CASSPAGAYGYTF.

This clone was observed once. The rearrangement links TRBV7-9 to TRBJ2-7; D unclear. V lost 4 bases and J lost 9, with 7 bases in between. This CDR3 has 10 amino acids. CDR1 SEHNR and CDR2 FQNEAQ come from the germline V gene (reference sequence). CDR3 amino acids: CASSYKGQYF. DNA for the CDR3: TGTGCCAGCAGCTACAAAGGGCAGTACTTC.

This clone was picked up a small number of times. The rearrangement uses TRBV27 and TRBJ2-1; TRBD2 matches at 7 bases. Trimming took 6 bases from V and 6 from J; bases not matched to a gene: 11. The CDR3 has 15 amino acids. Germline V CDR1 and CDR2: MNHEY, SMNVEV (reference sequence). CDR3 sequence reads: CASSRRAGEFNEQFF. The CDR3 nucleotides are TGTGCCAGCAGCCGAAGGGCGGGAGAGTTCAATGAGCAGTTCTTC.

The rearrangement joins TRBV6-5 to TRBJ2-3; D not resolved. The V gene's germline CDR1 is MNHEY and CDR2 SVGAGI. V gave up 7 bases and J gave up 0 bases, with 8 bases separating them. The CDR3 is 13 residues long. CDR3 sequence: CASTVGSTDTQYF. CDR3 in DNA: TGTGCCAGCACGGTGGGAAGCACAGATACGCAGTATTTT.

This chain connects TRBV7-9 to TRBJ1-1; D is unclear. The length of the CDR3 is 13 residues. Germline values: CDR1 SEHNR, CDR2 FQNEAQ (reference sequence). V dropped 6 bases and J dropped 2 bases, with 10 bases sitting between them. Here the CDR3 reads CASREPGNTEAFF. CDR3 DNA: TGTGCCAGCAGGGAACCCGGTAACACTGAAGCTTTCTTT.

The chain employs TRBV6-4 and TRBJ2-1, with TRBD2 matching 9 bases. Germline V gene lookup returns CDR1 MRHNA and CDR2 SNTAGT. V was clipped by 4 bases and J by 3 bases; unmatched bases: 4. The CDR3 is made up of 15 amino acids. CDR3 sequence reads: CASSVEAGGYNEQFF. The CDR3 DNA reads TGTGCCAGCAGTGTGGAAGCGGGAGGCTACAATGAGCAGTTCTTC.

By its share, this clone is medium-sized. The identical CDR3 is also encoded by other nucleotide sequences in the sample. The CDR3 nucleotides are TGTGCCAGCAGCCAATTCCTCTCAGCGGGAGCCTCTACCGGGGAGCTGTTTTTT. Residues: CASSQFLSAGASTGELFF. V and J are TRBV4-2 and TRBJ2-2; 8 bases map to TRBD2. Germline values: CDR1 LGHNA, CDR2 YNFKEQ. The length of the CDR3 is 18 residues. The V and J ends lost 2 bases and 5 bases, in that order; junction bases with no gene match: 13.

With regard to this clone: This likely reflects a read error, since a far larger clone is one base away. The chain joins TRBV10-3 to TRBJ2-2; 12 bases are a match to TRBD2. Germline V gene lookup returns CDR1 ENHRY and CDR2 SYGVKD. The CDR3 has 18 residues. The CDR3 DNA reads as TGTGCCATCAGTGGCAGAATGACTAGCGGGAGAACCACCGGGGGGCTGTTTTTT. This codes for CAISGRMTSGRTTGGLFF.

The genes are TRBV27 and TRBJ2-3, with a weak D call TRBD1 (6 bases). V was shortened by 6 bases and J by 12 bases, with 13 bases between the two germline ends. Germline assignment: CDR1 MNHEY and CDR2 SMNVEV (reference sequence). This CDR3 contains 11 residues. The CDR3 loop reads CASSGQHSQYF. In nucleotides, the CDR3 is TGTGCCAGCAGCGGACAGCACTCCCAGTATTTT.

The chain is built from TRBV7-3 and TRBJ2-1; 7 bases line up with TRBD1. Per the germline V gene, CDR1 is SGHTA and CDR2 is FQGTGA. The CDR3 length is 13 residues. Unmatched junction bases numbered 5, after V lost 5 bases and J lost 7 bases. Here the CDR3 DNA reads TGTGCCAGCAGCATCCGACAGGGTAATGAGCAGTTCTTC. It encodes CASSIRQGNEQFF.

The chain's CDR3 is CASSTTGGSGNQPQHF. CDR3 DNA sequence: TGTGCCAGCAGCACGACAGGGGGCAGTGGGAATCAGCCCCAGCATTTT. The chain joins TRBV28 to TRBJ1-5, with 10 bases fitting TRBD1. The CDR3 sequence is 16 residues long. Germline CDR1 reads MDHEN; CDR2 reads SYDVKM. The trim removed 6 bases at V and 4 bases at J, leaving 9 bases unmatched.

In its sample, this clone was seen many times. The chain carries TRBV7-2 and TRBJ2-5; 11 positions match TRBD2. Germline CDR1 is SGHTA and CDR2 is FQGNSA. The CDR3 covers 15 residues. After removal of 5 bases from V and 9 bases from J, the junction contained 11 bases not matched to a gene. The CDR3 DNA reads as TGTGCCAGCAGCCCAGGGACTAGCGGTACAAGGGCCCAGTACTTC. Its translation is CASSPGTSGTRAQYF.

This clone was found once. This sequence is one base from a far larger clone and is likely a read error. The rearrangement joins TRBV5-1 to TRBJ2-3; the D gene is possibly TRBD1 (5 bases). The V gene's germline CDR1 is SGHRS and CDR2 YFSETQ. The CDR3 has 14 amino acids. CDR3 amino acids: CASLRGGSTDTPYF. Written as DNA, the CDR3 is TGCGCCAGCTTAAGGGGCGGTAGCACAGATACGCCGTATTTT.

Comment on this clone: A far more abundant clone sits one base away, making this likely a read error. The chain links TRBV30 to TRBJ2-5; D remains ambiguous. Matching the DNA end better, TRBJ2-7 makes the J call doubtful. Germline-derived CDR1 and CDR2 are GTSNPN and SVGIG (reference sequence). This CDR3 contains 11 residues. The CDR3 loop is CAWERTYEQYF. CDR3 DNA: TGTGCCTGGGAACGTACCTACGAGCAGTACTTC.

The table lists this clone with a count of one. This probably arose from a read error, given a far larger clone one base away. The V call is TRBV29-1, the J call TRBJ2-7; 11 nucleotides line up with TRBD1. CDR1 is SQVTM and CDR2 is ANQGSEA in the germline V gene. This CDR3 has 14 amino acids. V was pared by 6 bases and J by 2 bases, with 6 bases of the junction left unmatched. Here the CDR3 reads CSVQGGQGAYEQYF. The CDR3 DNA follows: TGCAGCGTCCAGGGGGGACAGGGGGCCTACGAGCAGTACTTC.

A single count supports this clone. This chain links TRBV28 with TRBJ1-1; 7 positions match TRBD1. The CDR3 covers 15 residues. J lost 5 bases, V lost 8 bases, and 14 bases had no gene match. CDR1 is MDHEN, CDR2 SYDVKM, per germline. CDR3 in DNA: TGTGCCAGCCAGGGGGGCGAAGGGGCGCTGACTGAAGCTTTCTTT. Translation gives CASQGGEGALTEAFF.

The V and J genes are TRBV5-4 and TRBJ2-7; D ambiguous. Germline lookup yields CDR1 SGHNT and CDR2 YYREEE (reference sequence). V lost 2 bases, J lost 2 bases, and 11 bases lay in between. The CDR3 extends over 14 amino acids. For the CDR3, the DNA is TGTGCCAGCAGCTTAAAGAACTCCGCCTACGAGCAGTACTTC. Its translation is CASSLKNSAYEQYF.

The rearrangement links TRBV6-6 to TRBJ2-7, with TRBD2 matching over 7 bases. This CDR3 is built from 12 residues. Germline CDR1 is MNHNY and CDR2 is SVGAGI (reference sequence). V was clipped by 8 bases and J by 3 bases; unmatched bases: 4. The CDR3 DNA is TGTGCCAGCCGGCCGGGGGGCTACGAGCAGTACTTC. Amino acid sequence: CASRPGGYEQYF.

This clone appeared many times. This chain links TRBV28 with TRBJ2-4; 7 positions match TRBD1. J was trimmed by 5 bases and V by 4 bases; bases with no gene match: 14. Germline assignment: CDR1 MDHEN and CDR2 SYDVKM. This CDR3 is built from 17 residues. CDR3 sequence: CASSSPWGGQDENIQYF. In nucleotides, the CDR3 is TGTGCCAGCAGTTCCCCCTGGGGTGGACAGGACGAAAACATTCAGTACTTC.

About this clone: This likely stems from a read error, as it lies one base from a far larger clone. The DNA is omitted, as the CDR3 cannot be located on it reliably, and the CDR3 follows TCRdb's listing. The rearrangement joins TRBV28 to TRBJ1-2; the table gives TRBD1 as D, unverified against the DNA. Per germline, CDR1 MDHEN and CDR2 SYDVKM. 12 amino acids form the CDR3, both terminal residues included. The chain's CDR3 is CASSNSVGEGAF.